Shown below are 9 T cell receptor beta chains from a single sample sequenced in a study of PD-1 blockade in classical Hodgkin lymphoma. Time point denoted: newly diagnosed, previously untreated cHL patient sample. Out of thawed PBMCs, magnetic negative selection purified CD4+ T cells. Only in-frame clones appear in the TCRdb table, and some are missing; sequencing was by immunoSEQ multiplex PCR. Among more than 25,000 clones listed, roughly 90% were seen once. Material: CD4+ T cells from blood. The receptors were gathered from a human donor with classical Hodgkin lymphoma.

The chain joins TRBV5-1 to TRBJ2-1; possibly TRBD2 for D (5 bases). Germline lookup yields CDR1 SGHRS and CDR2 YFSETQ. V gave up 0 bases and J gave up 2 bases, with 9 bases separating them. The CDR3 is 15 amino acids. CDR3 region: CASSLAAETYNEQFF. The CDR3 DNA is TGCGCCAGCAGCTTGGCAGCGGAGACCTACAATGAGCAGTTCTTC.

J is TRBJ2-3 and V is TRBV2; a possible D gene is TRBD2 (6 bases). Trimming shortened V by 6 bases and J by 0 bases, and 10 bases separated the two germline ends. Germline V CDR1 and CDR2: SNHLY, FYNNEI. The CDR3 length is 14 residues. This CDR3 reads CASRGSGSTDTQYF. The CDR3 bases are TGTGCCAGCAGGGGTAGCGGCAGCACAGATACGCAGTATTTT.

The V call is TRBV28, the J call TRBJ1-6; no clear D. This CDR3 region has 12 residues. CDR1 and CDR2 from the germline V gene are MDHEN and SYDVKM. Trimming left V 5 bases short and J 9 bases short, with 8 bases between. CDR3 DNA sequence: TGTGCCAGCAGTCTCGTAGTTTCACCCCTCCACTTT. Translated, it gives CASSLVVSPLHF.

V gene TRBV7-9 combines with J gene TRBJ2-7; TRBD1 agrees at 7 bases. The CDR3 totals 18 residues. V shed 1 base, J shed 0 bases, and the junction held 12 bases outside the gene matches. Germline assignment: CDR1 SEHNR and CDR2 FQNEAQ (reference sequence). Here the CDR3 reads CASSLVSIRAGGSYEQYF. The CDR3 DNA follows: TGTGCCAGCAGCTTAGTTTCAATCCGGGCAGGGGGCTCCTACGAGCAGTACTTC.

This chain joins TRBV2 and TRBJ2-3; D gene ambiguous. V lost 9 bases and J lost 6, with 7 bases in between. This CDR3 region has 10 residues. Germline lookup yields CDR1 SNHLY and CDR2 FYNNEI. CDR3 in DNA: TGTGCCAGACCCCGCGATACGCAGTATTTT. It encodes CARPRDTQYF.

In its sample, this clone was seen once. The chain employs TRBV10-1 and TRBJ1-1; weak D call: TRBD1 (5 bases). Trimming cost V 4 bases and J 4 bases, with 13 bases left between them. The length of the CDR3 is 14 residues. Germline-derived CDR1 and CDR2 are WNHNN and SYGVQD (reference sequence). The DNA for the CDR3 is TGCGCCAGCAGTGTAAGTTCCGGGGGCACTGAAGCTTTCTTT. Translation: CASSVSSGGTEAFF.

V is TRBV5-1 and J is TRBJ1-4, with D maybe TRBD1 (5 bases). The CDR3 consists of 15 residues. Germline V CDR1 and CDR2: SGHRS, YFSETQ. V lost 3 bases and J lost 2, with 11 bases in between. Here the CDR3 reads CASSSTGVTNEKLFF. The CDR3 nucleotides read TGCGCCAGCAGCTCTACGGGGGTTACTAATGAAAAACTGTTTTTT.

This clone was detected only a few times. DNA of the CDR3: TGTGCCAGCAGCCTAACAGGGCTTGACGGCTACACCTTC. Its translation: CASSLTGLDGYTF. V gene TRBV5-6 combines with J gene TRBJ1-2; D possibly corresponds to TRBD1 (6 bases). Germline V gene data show CDR1 as SGHDT and CDR2 as YYEEEE. The CDR3 is 13 amino acids. Trimming left V 4 bases short and J 8 bases short, with 15 bases between. The full variable domain, in which reference TRBV5-6 and TRBJ1-2 provide the parts outside the CDR3, is DAGVTQSPTHLIKTRGQQVTLRCSPKSGHDTVSWYQQALGQGPQFIFQYYEEEERQRGNFPDRFSGHQFPNYSSELNVNALLLGDSALYLCASSLTGLDGYTFGSGTRLTVV.

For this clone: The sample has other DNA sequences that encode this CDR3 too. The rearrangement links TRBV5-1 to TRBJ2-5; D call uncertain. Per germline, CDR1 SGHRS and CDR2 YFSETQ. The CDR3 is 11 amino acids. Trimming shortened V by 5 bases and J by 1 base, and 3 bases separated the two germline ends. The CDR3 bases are TGCGCCAGCAGTTCCCAAGAGACCCAGTACTTC. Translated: CASSSQETQYF.